The 19 T cell receptor beta chains below were found in one sample sequenced in a study of blood T cell repertoires in COVID-19. Using immunoSEQ multiplex PCR, the repertoire was profiled, and TCRdb retains in-frame clones only, with some absent. This sample has about 160,000 clones, with approximately 87% found just once. The sample taken for sequencing was PBMCs or T cells enriched from blood (not recorded which). These TCRs come from a woman aged 50 to 60 who had recovered from COVID-19.

This rearrangement joins TRBV7-2 to TRBJ1-2, with D maybe TRBD1 (5 bases). Looked up from germline, CDR1 is SGHTA and CDR2 is FQGNSA. The length of the CDR3 is 16 residues. Trimming took off 2 bases at V and 8 bases at J, with 21 bases between the two ends. CDR3 DNA sequence: TGTGCCAGCAGCTTACACTCGTCGGGGGGAATATACGGCTACACCTTC. Translation: CASSLHSSGGIYGYTF. The whole variable domain, filled in from reference TRBV7-2 and TRBJ1-2, reads GAGVSQSPSNKVTEKGKDVELRCDPISGHTALYWYRQSLGQGLEFLIYFQGNSAPDKSGLPSDRFSAERTGGSVSTLTIQRTQQEDSAVYLCASSLHSSGGIYGYTFGSGTRLTVV.

The rearrangement uses TRBV20-1 and TRBJ2-5; weak D call: TRBD2 (7 bases). Germline CDR1 and CDR2: DFQATT and SNEGSKA (reference sequence). The CDR3 consists of 16 residues. The ends were cut back, 3 bases at V and 1 base at J, with 18 bases in the middle. The CDR3 is CSASYPAGTSQETQYF. CDR3 bases: TGCAGTGCTAGTTATCCAGCGGGGACAAGCCAAGAGACCCAGTACTTC.

The V and J genes are TRBV4-3 and TRBJ2-7; perhaps TRBD2 as D (6 bases). Germline loops: CDR1 LGHNA, CDR2 YSLEER. V was clipped by 0 bases and J by 3 bases, with 9 bases between them. This CDR3 spans 14 amino acids. The CDR3, as DNA: TGCGCCAGCAGCCAAGAGTCGGGGGACTACGAGCAGTACTTC. This encodes CASSQESGDYEQYF.

V gene TRBV6-2 or TRBV6-3 combines with J gene TRBJ2-7; maybe TRBD1 (5 bases). This CDR3 has 11 residues. The V gene's germline CDR1 is MNHEY and CDR2 SVGEGT. V lost 5 bases and J lost 11, with 13 bases in between. This CDR3 is CASSDGQEEYF. In DNA, the CDR3 is TGTGCCAGCAGTGACGGACAAGAGGAGTACTTC.

This chain links TRBV29-1 with TRBJ2-1, with D possibly matching TRBD1 (6 bases). CDR3 size: 16 residues. Trimming left V 0 bases short and J 1 base short, with 13 bases between. Germline V gives CDR1 SQVTM, CDR2 ANQGSEA. The CDR3 sequence: CSVEDLRGFSYNEQFF. CDR3 DNA: TGCAGCGTTGAAGATTTAAGGGGGTTTTCCTACAATGAGCAGTTCTTC.

Here the CDR3 reads CSVAKGTGGAFF. CDR3 DNA: TGCAGCGTCGCGAAGGGGACAGGTGGAGCTTTCTTT. This chain connects TRBV29-1 to TRBJ1-1, with 8 bases lining up with TRBD1. The CDR3 spans 12 residues. Germline assignment: CDR1 SQVTM and CDR2 ANQGSEA. The J segment lost 10 bases and the V segment lost 6 bases, leaving 10 bases of the junction unmatched.

This chain links TRBV29-1 with TRBJ1-5, with 8 bases fitting TRBD1. Germline CDR1 SQVTM, CDR2 ANQGSEA. V shed 7 bases and J 6 bases; nucleotides not matched to a gene: 8. CDR3 length equals 13 residues. This CDR3 is CSAEVDRGQPQHF. CDR3 in DNA: TGCAGCGCAGAAGTCGACAGGGGTCAGCCCCAGCATTTT. The full variable domain, its missing parts supplied by reference TRBV29-1 and TRBJ1-5, is SAVISQKPSRDICQRGTSLTIQCQVDSQVTMMFWYRQQPGQSLTLIATANQGSEATYESGFVIDKFPISRPNLTFSTLTVSNMSPEDSSIYLCSAEVDRGQPQHFGDGTRLSIL.

V gene TRBV12-3 or TRBV12-4 combines with J gene TRBJ2-5; D gene ambiguous. Trimming removed 2 bases from V and 6 bases from J, with 7 bases in between. The CDR3 extends over 12 amino acids. Here the CDR3 DNA reads TGTGCCAGCAGTTTAACAGTGCAGACCCAGTACTTC. Translated: CASSLTVQTQYF.

V gene TRBV7-2 combines with J gene TRBJ1-2; D is undetermined. V was trimmed by 1 base and J by 5 bases, leaving 8 bases between them. The V gene's germline CDR1 is SGHTA and CDR2 FQGNSA. The CDR3 is 13 amino acids. The CDR3 sequence: CASSLDRVYGYTF. The CDR3 bases are TGTGCCAGCAGCTTAGACAGAGTTTATGGCTACACCTTC.

This clone was found once. This rearrangement joins TRBV5-8 to TRBJ2-5; 7 bases line up with TRBD1. Trimming cost V 4 bases and J 4 bases; bases outside gene matches: 13. CDR3 size: 16 residues. From germline, CDR1 is SGHTS and CDR2 YDEGEE. The CDR3 loop reads CASSVQGGGRGETQYF. The CDR3 DNA follows: TGTGCCAGCAGCGTACAAGGGGGCGGTCGTGGAGAGACCCAGTACTTC.

The chain uses TRBV18 and TRBJ2-1; 11 nucleotides match TRBD1. The length of the CDR3 is 15 residues. Germline lookup yields CDR1 KGHSH and CDR2 LQKENI. The V gene end was trimmed by 5 bases and the J gene end by 8 bases; junction bases not matched to a gene: 8. The CDR3 DNA is TGTGCCAGCTCAACCCGGGACAGGGGGGGACATGAGCAGTTCTTC. Protein sequence: CASSTRDRGGHEQFF.

CDR3: CSASGLAGGNNEQFF. In DNA form, the CDR3 reads TGCAGTGCTAGTGGGCTAGCGGGGGGCAACAATGAGCAGTTCTTC. V gene TRBV20-1 combines with J gene TRBJ2-1, with TRBD2 identical over 11 bases. This CDR3 is 15 amino acids long. The V gene end was trimmed by 3 bases and the J gene end by 5 bases; junction bases not matched to a gene: 6. CDR1 and CDR2 from the germline V gene are DFQATT and SNEGSKA (reference sequence).

In DNA, the CDR3 is TGTGCCAGTAGCGTAACGGGCGGGGCAGAAGCTTTCTTT. Its translation: CASSVTGGAEAFF. V gene TRBV19 combines with J gene TRBJ1-1; D is perhaps TRBD1 (5 bases). Per germline, CDR1 LNHDA and CDR2 SQIVND (reference sequence). V was pared by 6 bases and J by 8 bases, with 16 bases between. The CDR3 covers 13 residues.

The chain couples TRBV2 to TRBJ2-5, with 12 positions matching TRBD2. Germline-derived CDR1 and CDR2 are SNHLY and FYNNEI. The CDR3 is 17 residues long. J lost 5 bases, V lost 5 bases, and 12 bases had no gene match. The chain's CDR3 is CASSPLASGGAGETQYF. DNA of the CDR3: TGTGCCAGCAGTCCCCTCGCTAGCGGGGGGGCAGGGGAGACCCAGTACTTC.

The chain carries TRBV4-1 and TRBJ1-1; D is perhaps TRBD1 (5 bases). The CDR3 has 15 residues. The V end lost 4 bases, the J end lost 1 base, and 13 bases lay between the germline ends. Germline assignment: CDR1 MGHRA and CDR2 YSYEKL. CDR3 protein: CASSRGEGTNTEAFF. The CDR3 DNA reads TGCGCCAGCAGCCGAGGGGAGGGGACGAACACTGAAGCTTTCTTT.

The CDR3 region is CASSVARGGDNEQFF. The DNA of the CDR3 is TGTGCCAGCAGCGTAGCTCGCGGGGGAGACAATGAGCAGTTCTTC. This chain joins TRBV9 and TRBJ2-1; 7 nucleotides match TRBD2. The germline V gene encodes CDR1 SGDLS and CDR2 YYNGEE. The CDR3 has 15 amino acids. V lost 0 bases, J lost 5 bases, and 5 bases stayed unmatched.

The chain has TRBV4-3 and TRBJ2-7; a weak D match, TRBD1 (6 bases). V was trimmed by 3 bases and J by 1 base, leaving 16 bases between them. Germline V gene lookup returns CDR1 LGHNA and CDR2 YSLEER. There are 16 residues in the CDR3. CDR3 loop: CASSQGSGTLSYEQYF. DNA for the CDR3: TGCGCCAGCAGCCAGGGATCCGGGACACTTTCCTACGAGCAGTACTTC.

The chain is built from TRBV6-5 and TRBJ2-7; D call uncertain. Deletions cut 6 bases from V and 5 bases from J, with 17 bases between. From germline, CDR1 is MNHEY and CDR2 SVGAGI. The CDR3 runs 14 residues. The chain's CDR3 is CASSPPSIRNEQYF. The CDR3 region has the DNA TGTGCCAGCAGCCCCCCTAGTATTCGTAACGAGCAGTACTTC.

The chain uses TRBV29-1 and TRBJ1-4; the D is unclear. Germline CDR1 reads SQVTM; CDR2 reads ANQGSEA. V was clipped by 0 bases and J by 8 bases, with 13 bases between them. CDR3 length: 14 residues. The CDR3 loop reads CSVEDRGRSEKLFF. In DNA, the CDR3 is TGCAGCGTTGAAGATCGCGGCAGATCAGAAAAACTGTTTTTT.